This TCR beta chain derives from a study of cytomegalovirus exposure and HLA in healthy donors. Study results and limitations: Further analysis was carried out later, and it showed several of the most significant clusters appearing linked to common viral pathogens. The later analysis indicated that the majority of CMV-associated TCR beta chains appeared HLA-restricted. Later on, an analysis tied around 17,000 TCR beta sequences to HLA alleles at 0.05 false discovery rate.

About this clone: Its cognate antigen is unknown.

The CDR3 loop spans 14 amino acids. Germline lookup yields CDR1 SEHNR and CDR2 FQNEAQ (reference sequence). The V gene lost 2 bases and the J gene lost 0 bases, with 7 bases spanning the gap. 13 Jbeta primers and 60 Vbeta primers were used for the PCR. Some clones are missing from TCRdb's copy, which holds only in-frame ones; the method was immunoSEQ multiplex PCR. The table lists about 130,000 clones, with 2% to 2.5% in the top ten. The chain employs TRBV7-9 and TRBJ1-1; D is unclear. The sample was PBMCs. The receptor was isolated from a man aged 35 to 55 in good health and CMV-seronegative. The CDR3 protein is CASSLSELNTEAFF. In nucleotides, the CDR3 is TGTGCCAGCAGCTTATCGGAGTTGAACACTGAAGCTTTCTTT. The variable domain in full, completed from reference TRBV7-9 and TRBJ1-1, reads DTGVSQNPRHKITKRGQNVTFRCDPISEHNRLYWYRQTLGQGPEFLTYFQNEAQLEKSRLLSDRFSAERPKGSFSTLEIQRTEQGDSAMYLCASSLSELNTEAFFGQGTRLTVV.